The source of this T cell receptor beta chain is a study of neoadjuvant anti-PD-1 for oral cavity cancer (dated by TCRdb to the early 2020s). Regarding the research as a whole: Three to four biweekly doses of nivolumab at 3 mg/kg were mostly administered to patients before curative-intent surgical resection. The parent correlative cohort included roughly 13 patients, with an approximately 33% response rate. For patients who did not progress, a fourth nivolumab dose was given around day 43, followed by definitive surgical resection on days 50-56. Patients with complete response, partial response or stable disease by RECIST 1.1 were defined as responders, whereas patients with progression were defined as non-responders.

PBMC libraries used mostly 480 ng of input genomic DNA for deep sequencing, with six replicates per sample. The immunoSEQ hsTCRbeta kit was used to prepare TCRbeta libraries, following the manufacturer's instructions. The finished libraries were brought together in one pool at around 3.1 nM, which was then read using an Illumina NovaSeq 6000 S4 flow cell. Concerning the study's data processing: The immunoSEQ Analyzer handled quality control and preprocessing of the raw data. The analysis was limited to productive rearrangements, and each clonotype was defined by a unique CDR3 amino acid sequence. Repertoire clonality was estimated as the Gini-Simpson index, which was computed with the R package tcR. Student's t test was used to compare Gini indices, while Pearson correlation assessed associations with tumor size change. TCRdb carries this immuneACCESS record with in-frame sequences only. Its versions omit some clonotypes, under half of them owing to an unresolved V gene in the studies checked, with the rest unexplained. The V and J calls and clone size come from that table; D and trimming were worked out from the DNA. The sample table shows about 72,000 clones, and around 82% are seen once. Clones ranked in the top ten supply 3.4% of the sample.

According to the study, the label for this sample's time point signals: before neoadjuvant nivolumab. None of the patients had received prior systemic or radiation treatment, and all were newly diagnosed with stage II-IVA oral cavity squamous cell carcinoma. Everyone in the cohort had locally advanced, HPV-negative oral cavity squamous cell carcinoma. Peripheral blood mononuclear cells were analyzed directly and were not maintained or expanded in culture. Samples came from a longitudinal correlative study of a single-arm phase II trial of neoadjuvant nivolumab in oral cavity squamous cell carcinoma. Subject-matched pre- and post-treatment PBMCs and tumors from three responders and three non-responders underwent genomic DNA-based TCRbeta sequencing. Peripheral blood mononuclear cells were collected before nivolumab treatment and again after treatment, at the time of surgery. The Maxwell RSC DNA from Cells kit was used to extract genomic DNA from PBMCs.

The study at large found these results: Higher pretreatment blood Treg/Th17 ratios correlated with higher pretreatment blood TCRbeta clonality and lower post-treatment tumor TCRbeta clonality. TCR analyses included only a few patients per response group, and the authors called for larger cohorts for validation. After neoadjuvant nivolumab, non-responders showed significantly higher T cell clonality (Gini index) in PBMCs than responders did.

Reading from cysteine to phenylalanine, the CDR3 counts 14 amino acids. Of all the DNA, just the CDR3 is kept, 42 bases in frame from base 1. CDR1 and CDR2 were assigned from the germline V gene (reference sequence) as LNHDA and SQIVND. The V and J ends are trimmed by 0 bases and 7 bases, leaving 11 bases between them. Regarding this clone: Its antigen is still unknown. The sample holds no much larger clone one base away, and base qualities are not on file.

Sequences were derived from PBMCs, sampled before nivolumab (anti-PD-1) treatment. The TCR originated in a person between 35 and 79 years old with oral cavity squamous cell carcinoma. The chain employs TRBV19 and TRBJ2-3, with no D gene named confidently. CDR3 protein: CASSIDIGKHTQYF. DNA sequence: TGTGCCAGTAGTATAGATATTGGGAAACATACGCAGTATTTT.